Each of the 18 T cell receptor beta chains below was sequenced from the same sample in a study of regulatory T cells in long-lasting Graves disease. The TCR beta library used iRepertoire HTBI primers with Arm-PCR amplification of CDR3. TCRdb ran MiXCR on the multiplex PCR reads and lists one entry per CDR3 protein. This table holds under 250,000 distinct CDR3 sequences, roughly a fifth found once. This sample's time point: newly diagnosed GD, antithyroid drugs for less than 3 months. Researchers made the TCR library from RNA that was extracted from PBMCs. These data also featured in a second study, about T cells in Graves' hyperthyroidism and ophthalmopathy.

Sequencing was performed on peripheral blood mononuclear cells (PBMCs), taken at new diagnosis, from a patient treated with antithyroid drugs. Every receptor here comes from a woman aged 25 to 39 with Graves disease.

There are many counts of this clonotype. The chain uses TRBV28 and TRBJ1-1; perhaps TRBD1 as D (5 bases). V lost 2 bases and J 4 bases, leaving 14 bases between the germline ends. The germline V gene has CDR1 MDHEN and CDR2 SYDVKM. The CDR3 length is 15 residues. The CDR3 nucleotides are TGTGCCAGCAGTTTACCCAAGGGGTTCAGCACTGAAGCTTTCTTT. Residues: CASSLPKGFSTEAFF.

The count of this clonotype is one. V usage is TRBV19 and J usage is TRBJ2-5, with D possibly being TRBD2 (6 bases). The closer fit of TRBJ2-1 to the DNA end suggests the J call may be wrong. The CDR3 consists of 14 residues. CDR1 LNHDA and CDR2 SQIVND come from the germline V gene (reference sequence). The CDR3 is CASSIRYSGTEQFF. The CDR3 nucleotides are TGTGCCAGTAGTATCAGATATAGCGGAACTGAGCAGTTCTTC.

This clonotype was counted at least ten times. This chain joins TRBV30 and TRBJ1-1; D is unresolved. The germline V gene has CDR1 GTSNPN and CDR2 SVGIG (reference sequence). The CDR3 covers 12 residues. The germline V and J ends were trimmed by 2 bases and 1 base, with 5 bases remaining between them. In nucleotides, the CDR3 is TGTGCCTGGAGTATACCGAACACTGAAGCTTTCTTT. This gives the protein CAWSIPNTEAFF.

This clonotype was seen ten or more times. The chain employs TRBV28 and TRBJ2-3; 13 bases align to TRBD2. The V gene end was trimmed by 4 bases and the J gene end by 3 bases; junction bases not matched to a gene: 1. Germline CDR1 is MDHEN and CDR2 is SYDVKM. The CDR3 extends over 15 amino acids. For the CDR3, the DNA is TGTGCCAGCAGTTGGGGACTAGCGGGGACAGATACGCAGTATTTT. It is translated as CASSWGLAGTDTQYF.

The chain uses TRBV24-1 and TRBJ2-7; unclear D gene. V was pared by 8 bases and J by 5 bases, with 9 bases between. Germline V CDR1 and CDR2: KGHDR, SFDVKD. This CDR3 has 11 residues. The CDR3: CATTNGDEQYF. The CDR3 DNA sequence: TGTGCCACCACGAATGGAGACGAGCAGTACTTC.

This clonotype has ten or more counts. The CDR3 region is CASSGGPSSYEQYF. CDR3 nucleotide sequence: TGTGCCAGCAGCGGGGGACCGAGCTCCTACGAGCAGTACTTC. This chain uses TRBV13 with TRBJ2-7; D possibly matches TRBD1 or TRBD2 (5 bases each). The CDR3 has 14 residues. In germline, CDR1 is PRHDT, CDR2 FYEKMQ (reference sequence). V was pared by 5 bases and J by 0 bases, with 11 bases between.

This clonotype appeared many times. The chain recombines TRBV6-1 with TRBJ2-7; 7 positions match TRBD1. Unmatched junction bases numbered 6, after V lost 4 bases and J lost 3 bases. The CDR3 contains 14 residues. Germline CDR1 and CDR2: MNHNS and SASEGT. As DNA, the CDR3 is TGTGCCAGCAGTGTGCGACAGGGTCTCTACGAGCAGTACTTC. This sequence encodes CASSVRQGLYEQYF.

A remark on this clonotype: A far larger clone is a single base away, which makes a read error likely. V and J are TRBV28 and TRBJ2-3; weak D call: TRBD1 (5 bases). The CDR3 is 15 residues long. Germline assignment: CDR1 MDHEN and CDR2 SYDVKM. The CDR3 loop reads CASSPRRSGRTEASF. In nucleotides, the CDR3 is TGTGCCAGCAGCCCACGTCGGTCAGGGCGAACTGAAGCTTCCTTT.

This clonotype has a count of ten or more. This chain uses TRBV28 with TRBJ1-2; D is ambiguous. The CDR3 extends over 11 amino acids. Germline loops: CDR1 MDHEN, CDR2 SYDVKM. CDR3 sequence reads: CAGKSNYGYTF. In DNA, the CDR3 is TGTGCAGGGAAATCGAACTATGGCTACACCTTC.

This chain links TRBV7-2 with TRBJ2-7; 7 bases align to TRBD2. Germline trimming cut 4 bases from V and 7 bases from J; bases unmatched to any gene: 16. Germline-derived CDR1 and CDR2 are SGHTA and FQGNSA. The CDR3 is made up of 16 amino acids. CDR3 in amino acids: CASSYGLGFVGVEQYF. CDR3 coding DNA: TGTGCCAGCAGCTACGGACTAGGGTTTGTGGGTGTTGAGCAGTACTTC.

Many counts were recorded for this clonotype. This chain joins TRBV10-3 and TRBJ2-7; D uncertain. The CDR3 is 16 amino acids. Germline CDR1 and CDR2: ENHRY and SYGVKD. V was cut by 6 bases and J by 6 bases, with 24 bases left in between. In DNA form, the CDR3 reads TGTGCCATCAGCCCCATAGGAAGGGAATTTTGTTGCGAGCAGTACTTC. It codes for CAISPIGREFCCEQYF.

In this sample, this clonotype turned up many times. CDR3 bases: TGCAGTGCCACCTTCGGGGGAGGCTATGGCTACACCTTC. Residues: CSATFGGGYGYTF. The chain is built from TRBV20-1 and TRBJ1-2, with D possibly being TRBD1 (5 bases). Germline CDR1 reads DFQATT; CDR2 reads SNEGSKA (reference sequence). The CDR3 contains 13 residues. The V end lost 6 bases, the J end lost 4 bases, and 15 bases lay between the germline ends.

There are many counts of this clonotype. V and J are TRBV2 and TRBJ2-3; no firm D call. From germline, CDR1 is SNHLY and CDR2 FYNNEI. The V and J ends lost 6 bases and 0 bases respectively, with 7 bases between them. The CDR3 totals 13 residues. The CDR3 protein is CASSQTSTDTQYF. The CDR3 nucleotides read TGTGCCAGCAGCCAGACTAGCACAGATACGCAGTATTTT.

On this clonotype itself: This likely stems from a read error, as it lies one base from a far larger clone. V gene TRBV12-3 or TRBV12-4 combines with J gene TRBJ2-7; the D gene could be TRBD1 or TRBD2 (5 bases each). This CDR3 spans 16 amino acids. Written as DNA, the CDR3 is TGTGCCAGCAGCGACAAGGGACCGTTCTTCTCCTACGGGCAGTACTTC. Translating gives CASSDKGPFFSYGQYF.

Ten or more counts support this clonotype. The chain joins TRBV18 to TRBJ1-3, with a weak D call TRBD1 (5 bases). The CDR3 length is 14 residues. Deletions cut 5 bases from V and 4 bases from J, with 12 bases between. Germline V gene data show CDR1 as KGHSH and CDR2 as LQKENI. In nucleotides, the CDR3 is TGTGCCAGCTCAGAGGGACCGACAGGAAACACCATATATTTT. This sequence encodes CASSEGPTGNTIYF.

This clonotype has ten or more counts. In DNA form, the CDR3 reads TGCAGTGCTAACGGGACCCCCAGGGGAAAACTGTTTTTT. This gives the protein CSANGTPRGKLFF. This chain connects TRBV20-1 to TRBJ1-4, with D possibly TRBD1 on 6 matching bases. Germline loops: CDR1 DFQATT, CDR2 SNEGSKA (reference sequence). CDR3 size: 13 residues. V dropped 4 bases and J dropped 10 bases, with 16 bases sitting between them.

This clonotype was found many times. This rearrangement joins TRBV2 to TRBJ2-7; D is unclear. Germline V gene data show CDR1 as SNHLY and CDR2 as FYNNEI. CDR3 length equals 16 residues. V gave up 6 bases and J gave up 4 bases, with 22 bases separating them. Written as DNA, the CDR3 is TGTGCCAGCAGCCGAAGTTTGGGGAATGGCCGGTACGAGCAGTACTTC. Protein sequence: CASSRSLGNGRYEQYF.

This clonotype has at least ten counts. The chain is built from TRBV12-3 or TRBV12-4 and TRBJ2-7; TRBD2 matches 11 bases. Trimming removed 5 bases from V and 1 base from J; junction bases left unmatched: 4. This CDR3 has 15 residues. The CDR3 DNA follows: TGTGCCAGCAGTAAGGGACTAGCGGAATCCTACGAGCAGTACTTC. Protein: CASSKGLAESYEQYF.